This T cell receptor (beta chain) was documented in a study of T-cell reconstitution after alpha-beta-depleted transplantation in children. This clonotype was counted ten times or more. What it binds is not known. Findings of the study overall: Alpha-beta T cells about two months after transplant reportedly derived from several hundred expanded graft clones. T cells produced anew were the main source of T-cell counts and diversity one year after transplant. At day 60, the high TCRbeta diversity found in some patients originated from recipient T cells and thymic progenitors that had survived.

V lost 4 bases and J 3 bases, leaving 13 bases between the germline ends. Per germline, CDR1 SGHRS and CDR2 YFSETQ. This CDR3 comprises 14 residues. TCRbeta library preparation incorporated unique molecular identifiers. One entry per CDR3 protein results from TCRdb running MiXCR on the PCR reads. The top ten clones hold about 4.6% of a sample with 900,000 or so distinct CDR3 sequences, roughly 16% of them seen once. The input for sequencing was PBMCs, mostly from graft donor cells, taken 360 days after TCRalphabeta/CD19-depleted stem cell transplant. The rearrangement links TRBV5-1 to TRBJ2-5, with D uncertain. The TCR sequence derives from a male patient younger than 18 who had a stem cell transplant for acute lymphoblastic leukemia, so the T cells may come from the graft donor. Here the CDR3 reads CASSPSPVEETQYF. The CDR3 DNA reads as TGCGCCAGCAGCCCTTCGCCTGTTGAAGAGACCCAGTACTTC.